A selection of T cell receptor beta chains follows, all from one sample in a study of blood T cell repertoires in COVID-19. Here immunoSEQ multiplex PCR was the method, and the copy in TCRdb shows in-frame clones only, minus some. This table has about 180,000 clones, roughly 88% appearing once. Sequencing was done on a sample of peripheral blood. The receptors were gathered from a woman aged 25 to 39 with acute or convalescent COVID-19. CDR3s include the opening cysteine and the closing phenylalanine or tryptophan. D genes are given only for firm matches. Only some rows state a clone size, as once, few, many or a class for expanded clones.

>TRBV19|TRBJ1-2|once|NA
CASSFRTDYGYTF
TGTGCCAGTAGTTTCCGGACTGACTATGGCTACACCTTC
>TRBV5-4|TRBJ2-7|NA|TRBD1
CASSPGQAALYEQYF
TGTGCCAGCAGCCCCGGACAGGCAGCGCTGTACGAGCAGTACTTC
>TRBV11-2|TRBJ2-7|NA|NA
CASSLGSSSGSFYEQYF
TGTGCCAGCAGCTTAGGTTCTTCCAGCGGGTCGTTCTACGAGCAGTACTTC
>TRBV5-1|TRBJ2-1|once|NA
CASTAGTYNEQFF
TGCGCCAGCACGGCGGGGACGTACAATGAGCAGTTCTTC
>TRBV4-2|TRBJ2-5|NA|TRBD1
CASSLWFSGQASETQYF
TGTGCCAGCAGCCTATGGTTTTCAGGACAGGCATCGGAGACCCAGTACTTC
>TRBV6-5|TRBJ1-1|NA|NA
CASSQGRTEAFF
TGTGCCAGCTCCCAGGGCCGGACTGAAGCTTTCTTT
>TRBV5-4|TRBJ2-3|NA|NA
CASSLQTDTQYF
TGTGCCAGCAGCTTGCAGACAGATACGCAGTATTTT
>TRBV12-3/TRBV12-4|TRBJ2-3|NA|NA
CASRTSSTDTQYF
TGTGCCAGCAGGACATCTAGCACAGATACGCAGTATTTT
>TRBV12-3/TRBV12-4|TRBJ2-1|NA|NA
CASNYDLVNEQFF
TGTGCCAGCAACTATGACTTGGTTAATGAGCAGTTCTTC
>TRBV5-1|TRBJ2-2|once|TRBD2
CASSSLAGGPATGELFF
TGCGCCAGCAGCAGCTTAGCGGGAGGGCCGGCCACCGGGGAGCTGTTTTTT
>TRBV28|TRBJ2-5|once|TRBD2
CASSFLPGLAGKETQYF
TGTGCCAGCAGTTTTCTGCCGGGACTAGCGGGGAAAGAGACCCAGTACTTC
>TRBV7-9|TRBJ2-7|once|NA
CASSLLVSYEQYF
TGTGCCAGCAGCTTATTAGTTTCCTACGAGCAGTACTTC
>TRBV6-5|TRBJ2-1|NA|TRBD2
CASNPLSSGSGTFF
TGTGCCAGCAACCCTCTTTCTAGTGGTAGCGGGACTTTCTTC
>TRBV28|TRBJ1-4|once|NA
CASTPGEKLFF
TGTGCCAGCACCCCGGGGGAAAAACTGTTTTTT
>TRBV11-2|TRBJ2-3|NA|NA
CASSLGPSTDTQYF
TGTGCCAGCAGCCTAGGGCCCTCCACAGATACGCAGTATTTT
>TRBV9|TRBJ1-2|NA|TRBD1
CASSVDWRQGGYTF
TGTGCCAGCAGCGTCGATTGGCGACAGGGAGGCTACACCTTC
>TRBV18|TRBJ2-5|NA|TRBD2
CASSTSGTETQYF
TGTGCCAGCTCAACAAGCGGGACTGAGACCCAGTACTTC
>TRBV2|TRBJ1-4|once|TRBD1
CASIDRAEKLFF
TGTGCCAGCATCGACAGGGCTGAAAAACTGTTTTTT
>TRBV7-9|TRBJ2-5|NA|NA
CASSLNSGQETQYF
TGTGCCAGCAGCTTAAACTCAGGCCAAGAGACCCAGTACTTC
>TRBV30|TRBJ1-5|NA|NA
CAWSSTENQPQHF
TGTGCCTGGAGTAGCACAGAGAATCAGCCCCAGCATTTT
>TRBV7-2|TRBJ2-7|NA|TRBD2
CASSLGPGGYEQYF
TGTGCCAGCAGCTTAGGTCCGGGAGGCTACGAGCAGTACTTC
>TRBV7-2|TRBJ2-7|NA|NA
CASSLDRGTAYEQYF
TGTGCCAGCAGCTTAGATCGGGGGACCGCCTACGAGCAGTACTTC
>TRBV15|TRBJ2-3|NA|NA
CATSTRTAADTQYF
TGTGCCACCAGCACCAGGACAGCTGCAGATACGCAGTATTTT
>TRBV7-6|TRBJ2-1|NA|TRBD2
CASSLGGRAGNEQFF
TGTGCCAGCAGCTTAGGCGGGAGGGCCGGCAATGAGCAGTTCTTC
>TRBV20-1|TRBJ2-4|NA|NA
CSATKAGIQYF
TGCAGTGCAACCAAAGCTGGCATTCAGTACTTC
>TRBV9|TRBJ2-2|NA|TRBD1
CASSDPTGGTNTGELFF
TGTGCCAGCAGCGACCCGACAGGGGGAACGAACACCGGGGAGCTGTTTTTT
>TRBV9|TRBJ2-1|NA|NA
CASSVGSVSYNEQFF
TGTGCCAGCAGCGTAGGGAGCGTCTCCTACAATGAGCAGTTCTTC
>TRBV6-5|TRBJ2-7|NA|TRBD2
CASRLAGGSYEQYF
TGTGCCAGCAGACTAGCGGGAGGGTCCTACGAGCAGTACTTC
>TRBV9|TRBJ2-3|few|NA
CASSEVRVFSSQYF
TGTGCCAGCAGCGAGGTTCGGGTCTTTTCGTCACAGTATTTT
>TRBV29-1|TRBJ1-1|NA|NA
CSADRQSSEAFF
TGCAGCGCAGACAGACAGTCGTCTGAAGCTTTCTTT
>TRBV11-3|TRBJ1-4|NA|TRBD1
CASSVGTGGKLFF
TGTGCCAGCAGTGTTGGGACAGGGGGAAAACTGTTTTTT
>TRBV20-1|TRBJ1-5|NA|NA
CSAGVGGAQHF
TGCAGTGCTGGAGTCGGGGGAGCCCAGCATTTT
>TRBV5-1|TRBJ2-7|NA|NA
CASSSLPTGTTISYEQYF
TGCGCCAGCAGCTCATTACCTACAGGGACGACAATATCCTACGAGCAGTACTTC
>TRBV11-2|TRBJ1-4|NA|TRBD1
CASSLSAPGQGNEKLFF
TGTGCCAGCAGCTTATCTGCCCCGGGACAGGGAAATGAAAAACTGTTTTTT
>TRBV11-1|TRBJ1-3|NA|NA
CASSWQSGNTIYF
TGTGCCAGCAGCTGGCAGTCTGGAAACACCATATATTTT
>TRBV9|TRBJ2-7|NA|TRBD1
CASSVGDRGIYEQYF
TGTGCCAGCAGCGTAGGTGACAGGGGTATTTACGAGCAGTACTTC
>TRBV28|TRBJ2-7|NA|NA
CASSFHAYEQYF
TGTGCCAGCAGTTTCCATGCCTACGAGCAGTACTTC
>TRBV7-9|TRBJ1-1|NA|NA
CASSADLNTEAFF
TGTGCCAGCAGCGCTGACTTGAACACTGAAGCTTTCTTT
>TRBV27|TRBJ2-7|NA|NA
CASSFIGPSAYEQYF
TGTGCCAGCAGTTTTATCGGACCTAGCGCCTACGAGCAGTACTTC
>TRBV5-1|TRBJ1-1|many|NA
CASGGEHTEAFF
TGCGCCTCCGGGGGGGAGCACACTGAAGCTTTCTTT
>TRBV4-1|TRBJ2-1|NA|NA
CASSQRETAYNEQFF
TGCGCCAGCAGCCAGAGGGAGACCGCCTACAATGAGCAGTTCTTC
>TRBV27|TRBJ2-7|few|TRBD2
CASSLGGGSSYEQYF
TGTGCCAGCAGTTTAGGCGGCGGGAGCTCCTACGAGCAGTACTTC